Each of the 18 T cell receptor beta chains below was sequenced from the same sample in a study of post-analysis software for immune sequencing data. Study-wide points: When patients were compared with controls, roughly five TRBV segments were more frequent, TRBV5-6, TRBV5-1 and TRBV20-1 among them.

These receptors have no identified antigens. Unique molecular identifiers tagged the TCR beta cDNA libraries. TCRdb independently ran MiXCR on the PCR reads; one entry per CDR3 protein. The sample yields about 540,000 distinct CDR3 sequences, approximately 31% seen once. Specimen: blood. Receptors originate from a girl aged 2 to 17 with multiple sclerosis.

The chain is built from TRBV4-1 and TRBJ2-1; no reliable D call. CDR3 length equals 13 residues. The germline CDR1 and CDR2 sequences are MGHRA and YSYEKL. V was cut by 1 base and J by 9 bases, with 10 bases left in between. The CDR3 nucleotides read TGCGCCAGCAGCCAAGCACGAGGATTTGAGCAGTTCTTC. This codes for CASSQARGFEQFF.

This clonotype appeared a few times. At one end the junction does not follow the germline gene, possibly because of a read error. The chain combines TRBV7-7 with TRBJ2-7; D is undetermined. Germline CDR1 SSHAT, CDR2 FNYEAQ (reference sequence). This CDR3 comprises 15 residues. The CDR3 sequence is CASSLEAASSYEQYF. The CDR3 coding sequence is TGTGCTAGCAGCTTAGAAGCAGCCAGCTCCTACGAGCAGTACTTC.

The chain is built from TRBV18 and TRBJ2-5; D could derive from TRBD1 or TRBD2 (5 bases each). The DNA end lines up better with TRBJ2-7; the J call may be wrong. Germline-derived CDR1 and CDR2 are KGHSH and LQKENI. The CDR3 runs 16 residues. The CDR3 loop reads CASSPSGTSSSYEQYF. In DNA form, the CDR3 reads TGTGCCAGCTCACCGTCCGGGACGAGTAGCTCCTACGAGCAGTACTTC.

This clonotype occurred once. This likely comes from a read error, as the CDR3 has no conserved phenylalanine or tryptophan at its end. The V call is TRBV3-1, the J call TRBJ1-6; D call uncertain. Germline lookup yields CDR1 LGHDT and CDR2 YNNKEL (reference sequence). Trimming stripped 0 bases from V and 10 bases from J, with 4 bases between. The length of the CDR3 is 12 residues. The CDR3 spells CASSQEGSPLHC. As DNA, the CDR3 is TGTGCCAGCAGCCAAGAAGGATCACCCCTCCACTGT.

The V gene is TRBV5-1, the J gene TRBJ2-7; D is perhaps TRBD1 (6 bases). Trimming took 3 bases from V and 0 from J, leaving 10 bases between them. The CDR3 has 14 residues. Germline V gives CDR1 SGHRS, CDR2 YFSETQ. The CDR3 DNA reads TGCGCCAGCAGCTACCAGGGGAGCTCCTACGAGCAGTACTTC. Its translation: CASSYQGSSYEQYF.

The rearrangement joins TRBV27 to TRBJ2-7, with a weak D call TRBD1 (6 bases). Looked up from germline, CDR1 is MNHEY and CDR2 is SMNVEV (reference sequence). V was cut by 5 bases and J by 10 bases, with 21 bases left in between. The CDR3 has 14 amino acids. The CDR3 coding sequence is TGTGCCAGCAGTCCAGACTTACAGGGAGTTGGACAGTACTTC. It translates to CASSPDLQGVGQYF.

This clonotype has more than one count but fewer than ten. The J gene is TRBJ2-5, the V gene TRBV7-2; either TRBD1 or TRBD2 may fit D (5 bases each). V lost 2 bases, J lost 2 bases, and 21 bases lay in between. The germline V gene has CDR1 SGHTA and CDR2 FQGNSA. This CDR3 has 18 residues. DNA of the CDR3: TGTGCCAGCAGCTTAAAATTTGCCGGGACGGCCTCGCAAGAGACCCAGTACTTC. It translates to CASSLKFAGTASQETQYF.

This clonotype appeared a few times. CDR3 sequence reads: CASSEQPTYEQYF. The CDR3 DNA reads as TGCGCCAGCAGCGAGCAGCCAACCTACGAGCAGTACTTC. The V gene is TRBV5-1, the J gene TRBJ2-7; D is unresolved. Germline-derived CDR1 and CDR2 are SGHRS and YFSETQ. The CDR3 covers 13 residues. Trimming pared 4 bases from V and 2 bases from J, leaving 10 bases between.

This clonotype was seen a handful of times. This chain links TRBV4-1 with TRBJ2-7, with D perhaps matching TRBD1 (6 bases). The CDR3 is 18 amino acids. Germline V gene lookup returns CDR1 MGHRA and CDR2 YSYEKL. Trimming shortened V by 0 bases and J by 3 bases, and 21 bases separated the two germline ends. The chain's CDR3 is CASSQDFQQGWADYEQYF. CDR3 in DNA: TGCGCCAGCAGCCAAGATTTCCAACAGGGATGGGCCGACTACGAGCAGTACTTC.

The V gene is TRBV7-2, the J gene TRBJ2-7; D possibly matches TRBD1 or TRBD2 (6 bases each). Trimming pared 1 base from V and 4 bases from J, leaving 14 bases between. CDR1 and CDR2 from the germline V gene are SGHTA and FQGNSA. The CDR3 sequence is 15 residues long. The CDR3 reads CASSLESGAGYEQYF. CDR3 bases: TGTGCCAGCAGCTTAGAGTCGGGGGCCGGATACGAGCAGTACTTC. The full variable domain, its missing parts supplied by reference TRBV7-2 and TRBJ2-7, is GAGVSQSPSNKVTEKGKDVELRCDPISGHTALYWYRQSLGQGLEFLIYFQGNSAPDKSGLPSDRFSAERTGGSVSTLTIQRTQQEDSAVYLCASSLESGAGYEQYFGPGTRLTVT.

The chain is built from TRBV6-2 or TRBV6-3 and TRBJ2-5; 11 bases map to TRBD2. Germline V gene lookup returns CDR1 MNHEY and CDR2 SVGEGT. The CDR3 loop spans 17 amino acids. Germline trimming cut 6 bases from V and 1 base from J; bases unmatched to any gene: 10. CDR3 sequence: CASRSRLAGKTQETQYF. The DNA for the CDR3 is TGTGCCAGCAGGTCCCGACTAGCGGGGAAAACCCAAGAGACCCAGTACTTC.

This clonotype was counted ten times or more. This chain links TRBV29-1 with TRBJ2-5, with 15 nucleotides matching TRBD2. V was pared by 7 bases and J by 5 bases, with 8 bases of the junction left unmatched. The CDR3 is 15 residues long. Germline V gene sequence: CDR1 SQVTM, CDR2 ANQGSEA. This CDR3 reads CSARTSGGARETQYF. In DNA form, the CDR3 reads TGCAGCGCCCGGACTAGCGGGGGGGCCCGTGAGACCCAGTACTTC.

This chain uses TRBV7-9 with TRBJ1-1, with unresolved D. Trimming cost V 7 bases and J 4 bases, with 13 bases left between them. CDR1 is SEHNR, CDR2 FQNEAQ, per germline (reference sequence). The CDR3 contains 13 residues. CDR3 DNA: TGTGCCAGCACCCTATCTTACGGCACTGAAGCTTTCTTT. Amino acids: CASTLSYGTEAFF.

The chain uses TRBV6-5 and TRBJ2-2; 7 bases align to TRBD1. This CDR3 has 13 residues. CDR1 MNHEY and CDR2 SVGAGI come from the germline V gene. V dropped 7 bases and J dropped 5; count of bases not matched to a gene: 4. The CDR3 nucleotides are TGTGCCAGCAAAAGACAGGGAACCGGGGAGCTGTTTTTT. Encoded protein: CASKRQGTGELFF.

In its sample, this clonotype was seen a few times. The CDR3 spells CASSPTSGGAGRETQYF. The CDR3 coding sequence is TGTGCCAGCAGTCCGACTAGCGGGGGGGCGGGCAGGGAGACCCAGTACTTC. This chain links TRBV12-3 or TRBV12-4 with TRBJ2-5; the match to TRBD2 covers 14 bases. J lost 5 bases, V lost 5 bases, and 10 bases had no gene match. CDR3 length equals 17 residues.

The chain combines TRBV21-1 with TRBJ1-6; the table's D call TRBD1 went unverified against the DNA. TRBV21-1 is annotated as a pseudogene. This CDR3 spans 15 amino acids. The CDR3: CASTGGTANNSPLHF. The CDR3 nucleotides read TGTGCCAGCACGGGCGGCACAGCAAATAATTCACCCCTCCACTTT.

The rearrangement links TRBV7-9 to TRBJ2-1, with 7 bases identical to TRBD2. Per the germline V gene, CDR1 is SEHNR and CDR2 is FQNEAQ (reference sequence). The CDR3 has 17 residues. The junction had 7 bases not matched to a gene; V was cut back by 1 base and J by 1 base. CDR3 protein: CASSLVTGGPSYNEQFF. The CDR3 DNA sequence: TGTGCCAGCAGCTTAGTGACGGGGGGACCATCCTACAATGAGCAGTTCTTC.

The rearrangement joins TRBV6-1 to TRBJ2-7; 9 bases line up with TRBD1. V was pared by 2 bases and J by 6 bases, with 5 bases of the junction left unmatched. Looked up from germline, CDR1 is MNHNS and CDR2 is SASEGT. The CDR3 has 14 amino acids. The CDR3 here is CASSERNRGREQYV. The CDR3 bases are TGTGCCAGCAGTGAACGGAACAGGGGGCGCGAGCAGTACGTC.